One and the same sample provided the 11 T cell receptor beta chains below, sequenced in a study of cytomegalovirus exposure and HLA in healthy donors. The PCR contained 60 Vbeta and 13 Jbeta primers. Generated by immunoSEQ multiplex PCR, the TCRdb table keeps only in-frame clones and is missing some. The sample comprises 150,000 to 200,000 clones, roughly 79% of which are singletons, and approximately 2.1% rests with the top ten. The sequenced sample consisted of PBMCs. These receptor sequences come from a woman in her 30s in good health and CMV-seropositive.

Note on this clone: This likely reflects a read error, since a far larger clone is one base away. DNA for the CDR3: TGTGCCAGCAGCGCCGGGACTAGCGACACAGATACGCAGTATTTT. Translated, it gives CASSAGTSDTDTQYF. This chain connects TRBV9 to TRBJ2-3; 10 bases map to TRBD2. CDR3 size: 15 residues. The V and J ends lost 3 bases and 2 bases, in that order; junction bases with no gene match: 3. In germline, CDR1 is SGDLS, CDR2 YYNGEE.

V is TRBV27 and J is TRBJ2-1; D possibly corresponds to TRBD1 (8 bases). This CDR3 spans 15 amino acids. With 8 bases removed from V and 2 bases from J, the gap between germline ends came to 16 bases. Per germline, CDR1 MNHEY and CDR2 SMNVEV (reference sequence). The CDR3 sequence is CASGGGQEPYNEQFF. DNA of the CDR3: TGTGCCAGCGGGGGGGGACAGGAGCCCTACAATGAGCAGTTCTTC.

The chain has TRBV5-8 and TRBJ1-1, with a possible D match to TRBD1 (6 bases). The CDR3 is 15 residues long. The germline V gene has CDR1 SGHTS and CDR2 YDEGEE. V shed 3 bases and J shed 1 base, with 13 bases lying between them. The CDR3 DNA follows: TGTGCCAGCAGCTGGGGGAGCAGGGGGAACACTGAAGCTTTCTTT. Residues: CASSWGSRGNTEAFF.

The J gene is TRBJ1-1, the V gene TRBV28; D unclear. The CDR3 has 12 amino acids. V shed 10 bases and J shed 2 bases, with 11 bases lying between them. Per germline, CDR1 MDHEN and CDR2 SYDVKM. The CDR3 region is CATQNINTEAFF. The CDR3 DNA is TGTGCCACCCAAAACATTAACACTGAAGCTTTCTTT.

The rearrangement uses TRBV28 and TRBJ2-5, with D unclear. CDR3 size: 13 residues. Trimming cost V 3 bases and J 2 bases, with 7 bases left between them. Germline CDR1 MDHEN, CDR2 SYDVKM. For the CDR3, the DNA is TGTGCCAGCAGTTTCGACTGGCAAGAGACCCAGTACTTC. Encoded protein: CASSFDWQETQYF.

The CDR3: CASSLGEDPDAQYF. The DNA for the CDR3 is TGTGCCAGCAGCTTAGGGGAGGACCCCGATGCGCAGTATTTT. The chain recombines TRBV7-8 with TRBJ2-3, with D maybe TRBD2 (6 bases). V dropped 1 base and J dropped 10 bases, with 15 bases sitting between them. Germline V gene data show CDR1 as SGHVS and CDR2 as FQNEAQ. The CDR3 covers 14 residues.

The V gene is TRBV19, the J gene TRBJ2-1; 10 nucleotides align to TRBD2. CDR3 size: 18 residues. The V gene end was trimmed by 5 bases and the J gene end by 0 bases; junction bases not matched to a gene: 10. In germline, CDR1 is LNHDA, CDR2 SQIVND (reference sequence). CDR3: CASSPETLAGGSYNEQFF. As DNA, the CDR3 is TGTGCCAGTAGTCCCGAAACCTTAGCGGGGGGCTCCTACAATGAGCAGTTCTTC.

This chain uses TRBV30 with TRBJ1-2; 10 bases match TRBD1. CDR1 is GTSNPN, CDR2 SVGIG, per germline (reference sequence). The V segment lost 7 bases and the J segment 10 bases; nucleotides outside the gene matches: 6. The CDR3 runs 11 residues. This CDR3 is CALGQGLHYTF. CDR3 coding DNA: TGTGCCTTGGGACAGGGGTTGCACTACACCTTC.

This chain links TRBV2 with TRBJ2-7; TRBD2 aligns across 12 bases. V lost 8 bases, J lost 0 bases, and 2 bases stayed unmatched. Germline CDR1 SNHLY, CDR2 FYNNEI. The CDR3 runs 14 residues. This CDR3 reads CASLGLAGSYEQYF. CDR3 DNA sequence: TGTGCCAGCTTGGGACTAGCGGGCTCCTACGAGCAGTACTTC.

The chain is built from TRBV19 and TRBJ1-4; no reliable D call. The germline V and J ends were trimmed by 5 bases and 8 bases, with 12 bases remaining between them. The germline gives CDR1 LNHDA, CDR2 SQIVND (reference sequence). The CDR3 extends over 13 amino acids. Here the CDR3 reads CASSSRGLEKLFF. DNA for the CDR3: TGTGCCAGTAGTTCACGAGGTCTGGAAAAACTGTTTTTT.

J is TRBJ1-2 and V is TRBV25-1; 11 nucleotides match TRBD1. CDR1 is MGHDK, CDR2 SYGVNS, per germline. The CDR3 is made up of 12 amino acids. V was clipped by 8 bases and J by 8 bases; unmatched bases: 4. The CDR3 loop reads CASWTGGWGYTF. The DNA for the CDR3 is TGTGCCAGCTGGACAGGGGGCTGGGGCTACACCTTC.